Below are 14 T cell receptor beta chains sequenced from a single sample in a study of blood T cell repertoires in COVID-19. TCRdb keeps only in-frame clones here, not all; method: immunoSEQ multiplex PCR. The sample consists of tens of thousands of clones, more than 75% of them appearing once. Sequenced sample: peripheral blood. The origin of the receptors is a woman older than 75 with active or convalescent COVID-19.

The chain has TRBV6-6 and TRBJ1-6; TRBD1 matches at 7 bases. The V gene end was trimmed by 5 bases and the J gene end by 8 bases; junction bases not matched to a gene: 12. CDR1 is MNHNY and CDR2 is SVGAGI in the germline V gene (reference sequence). This CDR3 contains 16 residues. CDR3 amino acids: CASSTRPVGTDSPLHF. DNA of the CDR3: TGTGCCAGCAGTACGCGGCCGGTCGGGACAGATTCACCCCTCCACTTT.

This chain uses TRBV7-2 with TRBJ1-2; D is perhaps TRBD1 (6 bases). The germline CDR1 and CDR2 sequences are SGHTA and FQGNSA. With 5 bases removed from V and 2 bases from J, the gap between germline ends came to 12 bases. This CDR3 has 14 residues. The CDR3 region has the DNA TGTGCCAGCAGCCCCTGGACAGCGAACTATGGCTACACCTTC. Translated, it gives CASSPWTANYGYTF.

The genes are TRBV11-2 and TRBJ1-4; no definite D call. There are 15 residues in the CDR3. CDR1 and CDR2 (germline): SGHAT, FQNNGV. The ends were cut back, 0 bases at V and 7 bases at J, with 12 bases in the middle. CDR3 amino acids: CASSLDRGSTEKLFF. The DNA for the CDR3 is TGTGCCAGCAGCTTAGATCGGGGTTCTACTGAAAAACTGTTTTTT.

As DNA, the CDR3 is TGTGCCAGCGGAGTAGAGACCCAGTACTTC. Its protein product is CASGVETQYF. The rearrangement joins TRBV5-6 to TRBJ2-5, with D unclear. Trimming removed 7 bases from V and 4 bases from J, with 5 bases in between. Looked up from germline, CDR1 is SGHDT and CDR2 is YYEEEE. The length of the CDR3 is 10 residues.

The chain is built from TRBV11-2 and TRBJ1-2; tentative D call: TRBD1 (6 bases). Germline V lookup: CDR1 SGHAT, CDR2 FQNNGV. The CDR3 has 15 amino acids. Trimming pared 4 bases from V and 8 bases from J, leaving 20 bases between. CDR3 bases: TGTGCCAGCAGCTCCCCAGGGGCCTGGGCCCTAGGCTACACCTTC. Translating it yields CASSSPGAWALGYTF.

The CDR3 reads CASSLYGGSYNEQFF. In DNA form, the CDR3 reads TGTGCCAGCAGCTTATACGGGGGTAGCTACAATGAGCAGTTCTTC. This chain connects TRBV7-3 to TRBJ2-1; tentative D call: TRBD2 (6 bases). Germline CDR1 SGHTA, CDR2 FQGTGA. The CDR3 contains 15 residues. Deletions cut 2 bases from V and 3 bases from J, with 11 bases between.

The rearrangement uses TRBV11-2 and TRBJ2-3; 7 positions match TRBD2. Germline V lookup: CDR1 SGHAT, CDR2 FQNNGV. Losses at the gene ends were 6 bases for V and 4 bases for J; bases not matched to a gene: 16. This CDR3 region has 17 residues. The CDR3 sequence is CASSQRGGIIRPDTQYF. The DNA of the CDR3 is TGTGCCAGCAGTCAACGCGGGGGAATCATACGACCAGATACGCAGTATTTT.

This sequence joins TRBV10-3 and TRBJ1-1; D not resolved. Germline assignment: CDR1 ENHRY and CDR2 SYGVKD. This CDR3 contains 12 residues. V was trimmed by 6 bases and J by 3 bases, leaving 8 bases between them. For the CDR3, the DNA is TGTGCCATCAGAGGAGGTGACACTGAAGCTTTCTTT. It yields the protein CAIRGGDTEAFF.

The chain combines TRBV7-2 with TRBJ2-7; D is unresolved. Germline V CDR1 and CDR2: SGHTA, FQGNSA. V was pared by 1 base and J by 3 bases, with 10 bases between. The CDR3 totals 14 residues. The CDR3 is CASSLEVRNYEQYF. Here the CDR3 DNA reads TGTGCCAGCAGCTTAGAGGTCAGGAACTACGAGCAGTACTTC. Looking up the rest from reference TRBV7-2 and TRBJ2-7 gives the full variable domain: GAGVSQSPSNKVTEKGKDVELRCDPISGHTALYWYRQSLGQGLEFLIYFQGNSAPDKSGLPSDRFSAERTGGSVSTLTIQRTQQEDSAVYLCASSLEVRNYEQYFGPGTRLTVT.

This clone came up a few times. The gene calls are TRBV18 and TRBJ2-3; 7 bases are shared with TRBD1. Per germline, CDR1 KGHSH and CDR2 LQKENI. The J segment lost 2 bases and the V segment lost 2 bases, leaving 7 bases of the junction unmatched. The CDR3 loop spans 16 amino acids. This CDR3 reads CASSPSPGTDTDTQYF. DNA of the CDR3: TGTGCCAGCTCACCAAGTCCAGGGACAGACACAGATACGCAGTATTTT.

In this sample, this clone turned up once. The chain combines TRBV19 with TRBJ2-3; D unclear. This CDR3 contains 14 residues. CDR1 is LNHDA and CDR2 is SQIVND in the germline V gene (reference sequence). V was trimmed by 3 bases and J by 4 bases, leaving 11 bases between them. In DNA, the CDR3 is TGTGCCAGTAGTATTTCCCGGGTGGCAGATACGCAGTATTTT. Its translation is CASSISRVADTQYF.

A single count supports this clone. The rearrangement uses TRBV28 and TRBJ1-2; possible D gene TRBD1, 5 bases. CDR1 and CDR2 (germline): MDHEN, SYDVKM. Trimming pared 3 bases from V and 7 bases from J, leaving 15 bases between. The CDR3 covers 14 residues. The CDR3 bases are TGTGCCAGCAGTTTTGGGGGGTTTTCGAGTGGCTACACCTTC. Translated, it gives CASSFGGFSSGYTF.

V is TRBV2 and J is TRBJ2-1; the D gene is possibly TRBD2 (5 bases). The CDR3 extends over 15 amino acids. Germline values: CDR1 SNHLY, CDR2 FYNNEI. Trimming cost V 3 bases and J 10 bases, with 19 bases left between them. For the CDR3, the DNA is TGTGCCAGCAGTGATACGACTCCCGGCCCTAGCGAGCAGTTCTTC. Protein sequence: CASSDTTPGPSEQFF.

The rearrangement joins TRBV12-3 or TRBV12-4 to TRBJ1-1; D is perhaps TRBD1 (5 bases). The V and J ends lost 5 bases and 3 bases respectively, with 7 bases between them. The CDR3 totals 12 residues. This CDR3 reads CASSQQDTEAFF. The CDR3, as DNA: TGTGCCAGCAGTCAACAGGACACTGAAGCTTTCTTT.